The 6 T cell receptor beta chains listed next were all sequenced from one sample in a study of T cell repertoires in cytomegalovirus infection. A single record per CDR3 protein comes from TCRdb applying MiXCR to the reads. The sample holds under 350,000 distinct CDR3 sequences, 8% to 10% seen once. Sequencing used PBMCs. The receptor source for this set is a human donor in good health (CMV status not recorded). Some clones in this sample may be carry-over from other donors' samples.

This clonotype was detected a few times. The chain joins TRBV20-1 to TRBJ2-5, with a weak D call TRBD1 (6 bases). Germline CDR1 reads DFQATT; CDR2 reads SNEGSKA (reference sequence). V was pared by 3 bases and J by 5 bases, with 19 bases between. This CDR3 has 15 amino acids. CDR3 sequence reads: CSASPGGSTRETQYF. DNA for the CDR3: TGCAGTGCTAGCCCTGGGGGCTCTACTCGGGAGACCCAGTACTTC.

Only a few counts were recorded for this clonotype. The CDR3 DNA follows: TGTGCCTGGAGTGGCCTGACGGGTCGCCCGGGTGGTGAGCAGTACTTC. It translates to CAWSGLTGRPGGEQYF. The chain carries TRBV30 and TRBJ2-7; D gene unclear. CDR3 length: 16 amino acids. The germline V gene has CDR1 GTSNPN and CDR2 SVGIG (reference sequence). Deletions cut 1 base from V and 7 bases from J, with 23 bases between.

This clonotype was found a few times. The chain links TRBV3-1 to TRBJ1-1; D gene uncertain. V lost 2 bases and J lost 4, with 11 bases in between. The CDR3 loop spans 14 amino acids. CDR1 and CDR2 from the germline V gene are LGHDT and YNNKEL (reference sequence). The CDR3 DNA is TGTGCCAGCAGCCAACCCCTGGGGTCCACTGAAGCTTTCTTT. Protein: CASSQPLGSTEAFF.

The chain recombines TRBV28 with TRBJ1-6; no clear D. V gave up 6 bases and J gave up 7 bases, with 10 bases separating them. This CDR3 contains 13 residues. CDR1 and CDR2 (germline): MDHEN, SYDVKM. CDR3 sequence: CASRLIRNSPLHF. The CDR3 coding sequence is TGTGCCAGCAGGCTTATTAGAAATTCACCCCTCCACTTT.

This clonotype has a handful of counts. J is TRBJ2-5 and V is TRBV7-2, with 10 bases that match TRBD2. The CDR3 is 16 residues long. V shed 5 bases and J 7 bases; nucleotides not matched to a gene: 13. CDR1 and CDR2 from the germline V gene are SGHTA and FQGNSA. CDR3 region: CASSPLLSGGGGTQYF. The DNA of the CDR3 is TGTGCCAGCAGCCCACTCCTCAGCGGGGGGGGGGGGACCCAGTACTTC.

In the case of this clonotype: Compared with germline, one end of the junction differs, possibly owing to a read error. The chain joins TRBV9 to TRBJ2-1; 10 bases are shared with TRBD2. The CDR3 contains 19 residues. Looked up from germline, CDR1 is SGDLS and CDR2 is YYNGEE. As DNA, the CDR3 is TGTGCCAGCAGCCTACGGACTAGCGGTGGGAGGGGGCTTTACAATGAGCAGTCCTTC. This gives the protein CASSLRTSGGRGLYNEQSF.